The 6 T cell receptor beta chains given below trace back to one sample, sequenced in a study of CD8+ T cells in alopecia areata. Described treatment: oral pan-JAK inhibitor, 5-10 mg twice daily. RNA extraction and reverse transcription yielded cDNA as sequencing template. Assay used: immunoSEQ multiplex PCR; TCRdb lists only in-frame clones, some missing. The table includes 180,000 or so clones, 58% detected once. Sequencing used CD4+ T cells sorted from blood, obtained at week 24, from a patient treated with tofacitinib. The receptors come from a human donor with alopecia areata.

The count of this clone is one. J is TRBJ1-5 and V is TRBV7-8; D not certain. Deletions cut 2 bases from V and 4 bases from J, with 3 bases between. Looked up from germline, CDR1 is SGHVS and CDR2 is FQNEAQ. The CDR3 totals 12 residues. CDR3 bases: TGTGCCAGCAGCTTAACAAATCAGCCCCAGCATTTT. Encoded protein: CASSLTNQPQHF.

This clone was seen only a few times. The CDR3 nucleotides are TGCGCCAGTAGGACAGGGGCGGAAGAGACCCAGTACTTC. It yields the protein CASRTGAEETQYF. V and J are TRBV5-1 and TRBJ2-5; 9 bases agree with TRBD1. CDR3 length equals 13 residues. Germline CDR1 SGHRS, CDR2 YFSETQ. Losses at the gene ends were 8 bases for V and 3 bases for J; bases not matched to a gene: 5.

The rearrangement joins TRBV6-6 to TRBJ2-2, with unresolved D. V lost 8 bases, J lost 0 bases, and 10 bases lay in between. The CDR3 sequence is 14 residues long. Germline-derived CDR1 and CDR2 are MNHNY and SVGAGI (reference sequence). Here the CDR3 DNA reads TGTGCCAGCTCTCCAGCGCCGAACACCGGGGAGCTGTTTTTT. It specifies CASSPAPNTGELFF.

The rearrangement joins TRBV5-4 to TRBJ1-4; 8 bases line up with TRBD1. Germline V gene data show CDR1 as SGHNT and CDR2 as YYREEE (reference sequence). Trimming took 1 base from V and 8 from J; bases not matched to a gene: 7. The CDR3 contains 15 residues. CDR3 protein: CASSLQGARGEKLFF. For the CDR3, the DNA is TGTGCCAGCAGCTTGCAGGGGGCAAGAGGGGAAAAACTGTTTTTT.

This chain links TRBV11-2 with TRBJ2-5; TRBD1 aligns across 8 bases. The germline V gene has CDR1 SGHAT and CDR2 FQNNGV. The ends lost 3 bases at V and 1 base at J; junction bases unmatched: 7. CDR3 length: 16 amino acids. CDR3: CASSFGTGGFQETQYF. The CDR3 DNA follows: TGTGCCAGCAGCTTTGGGACAGGAGGTTTCCAAGAGACCCAGTACTTC.

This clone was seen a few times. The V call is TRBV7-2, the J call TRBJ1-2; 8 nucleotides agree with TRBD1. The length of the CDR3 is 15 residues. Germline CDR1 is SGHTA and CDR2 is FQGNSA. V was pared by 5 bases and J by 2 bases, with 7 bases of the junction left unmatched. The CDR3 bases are TGTGCCAGCAGCGCTGGACAGGGCTTAAACTATGGCTACACCTTC. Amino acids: CASSAGQGLNYGYTF.